This is a list of T cell receptor beta chains from one sample in a study of PD-1 blockade in classical Hodgkin lymphoma. Clones were sequenced by immunoSEQ multiplex PCR, and TCRdb holds only the in-frame ones, with some missing. Counted here are tens of thousands of clones, 85% occurring once; the ten biggest clones make up about 2.2%. The specimen was CD4+ T cells from blood, collected at baseline. The receptors originated from a human donor with classical Hodgkin lymphoma. Each CDR3 is given with its conserved first and last residue. A D gene is named only where the DNA matches it firmly. The size of a clone is reported for some rows only, either as once, few or many, or as a class for expanded clones.

clone size	J gene	D gene	V gene	CDR3 protein	CDR3 DNA
.	TRBJ1-1	.	TRBV6-5	CASTKTGRNTEAFF	TGTGCCAGCACCAAAACTGGGAGGAACACTGAAGCTTTCTTT
.	TRBJ2-1	.	TRBV7-2	CASSTRDSLTNEQFF	TGTGCCAGCAGCACGAGGGACTCGCTCACCAATGAGCAGTTCTTC
few	TRBJ1-3	.	TRBV5-1	CASSLGTVLRSSGNTIYF	TGCGCCAGCAGCTTGGGGACCGTGCTACGTAGCTCTGGAAACACCATATATTTT
.	TRBJ2-1	.	TRBV5-1	CASSLAVHPSYNEQFF	TGCGCCAGCAGCTTGGCCGTCCACCCCTCCTACAATGAGCAGTTCTTC
.	TRBJ2-5	TRBD1	TRBV9	CASSVTGSGTGGRYQETQYF	TGTGCCAGCAGCGTAACCGGGTCGGGGACAGGGGGCCGGTACCAAGAGACCCAGTACTTC
.	TRBJ2-2	.	TRBV7-2	CASSLGSVGRVGELFF	TGTGCCAGCAGCTTAGGCAGCGTGGGGCGAGTAGGGGAGCTGTTTTTT
.	TRBJ2-1	TRBD2	TRBV5-6	CASSREWGLAASSYNEQFF	TGTGCCAGCAGCCGGGAGTGGGGACTAGCGGCGAGCTCCTACAATGAGCAGTTCTTC
.	TRBJ1-3	.	TRBV6-5	CASSYSLGQTGNTIYF	TGTGCCAGCAGTTACTCCCTAGGGCAGACTGGAAACACCATATATTTT
.	TRBJ1-3	.	TRBV6-1	CASATATGNTIYF	TGTGCCAGCGCGACAGCAACTGGAAACACCATATATTTT
.	TRBJ2-6	TRBD2	TRBV30	CAWSVLAGAGANVLTF	TGTGCCTGGAGTGTACTAGCGGGAGCTGGGGCCAACGTCCTGACTTTC
.	TRBJ2-5	.	TRBV11-2	CASSFTETQYF	TGTGCCAGCAGCTTTACAGAGACCCAGTACTTC
.	TRBJ2-7	TRBD2	TRBV18	CASSRLAGGNEQYF	TGTGCCAGCTCACGTCTAGCGGGAGGTAACGAGCAGTACTTC
.	TRBJ1-2	.	TRBV18	CASSPPGSYGYTF	TGTGCCAGCTCACCACCAGGGTCCTATGGCTACACCTTC
.	TRBJ1-1	.	TRBV11-2	CASSRATEAFF	TGTGCCAGCAGCCGCGCCACTGAAGCTTTCTTT